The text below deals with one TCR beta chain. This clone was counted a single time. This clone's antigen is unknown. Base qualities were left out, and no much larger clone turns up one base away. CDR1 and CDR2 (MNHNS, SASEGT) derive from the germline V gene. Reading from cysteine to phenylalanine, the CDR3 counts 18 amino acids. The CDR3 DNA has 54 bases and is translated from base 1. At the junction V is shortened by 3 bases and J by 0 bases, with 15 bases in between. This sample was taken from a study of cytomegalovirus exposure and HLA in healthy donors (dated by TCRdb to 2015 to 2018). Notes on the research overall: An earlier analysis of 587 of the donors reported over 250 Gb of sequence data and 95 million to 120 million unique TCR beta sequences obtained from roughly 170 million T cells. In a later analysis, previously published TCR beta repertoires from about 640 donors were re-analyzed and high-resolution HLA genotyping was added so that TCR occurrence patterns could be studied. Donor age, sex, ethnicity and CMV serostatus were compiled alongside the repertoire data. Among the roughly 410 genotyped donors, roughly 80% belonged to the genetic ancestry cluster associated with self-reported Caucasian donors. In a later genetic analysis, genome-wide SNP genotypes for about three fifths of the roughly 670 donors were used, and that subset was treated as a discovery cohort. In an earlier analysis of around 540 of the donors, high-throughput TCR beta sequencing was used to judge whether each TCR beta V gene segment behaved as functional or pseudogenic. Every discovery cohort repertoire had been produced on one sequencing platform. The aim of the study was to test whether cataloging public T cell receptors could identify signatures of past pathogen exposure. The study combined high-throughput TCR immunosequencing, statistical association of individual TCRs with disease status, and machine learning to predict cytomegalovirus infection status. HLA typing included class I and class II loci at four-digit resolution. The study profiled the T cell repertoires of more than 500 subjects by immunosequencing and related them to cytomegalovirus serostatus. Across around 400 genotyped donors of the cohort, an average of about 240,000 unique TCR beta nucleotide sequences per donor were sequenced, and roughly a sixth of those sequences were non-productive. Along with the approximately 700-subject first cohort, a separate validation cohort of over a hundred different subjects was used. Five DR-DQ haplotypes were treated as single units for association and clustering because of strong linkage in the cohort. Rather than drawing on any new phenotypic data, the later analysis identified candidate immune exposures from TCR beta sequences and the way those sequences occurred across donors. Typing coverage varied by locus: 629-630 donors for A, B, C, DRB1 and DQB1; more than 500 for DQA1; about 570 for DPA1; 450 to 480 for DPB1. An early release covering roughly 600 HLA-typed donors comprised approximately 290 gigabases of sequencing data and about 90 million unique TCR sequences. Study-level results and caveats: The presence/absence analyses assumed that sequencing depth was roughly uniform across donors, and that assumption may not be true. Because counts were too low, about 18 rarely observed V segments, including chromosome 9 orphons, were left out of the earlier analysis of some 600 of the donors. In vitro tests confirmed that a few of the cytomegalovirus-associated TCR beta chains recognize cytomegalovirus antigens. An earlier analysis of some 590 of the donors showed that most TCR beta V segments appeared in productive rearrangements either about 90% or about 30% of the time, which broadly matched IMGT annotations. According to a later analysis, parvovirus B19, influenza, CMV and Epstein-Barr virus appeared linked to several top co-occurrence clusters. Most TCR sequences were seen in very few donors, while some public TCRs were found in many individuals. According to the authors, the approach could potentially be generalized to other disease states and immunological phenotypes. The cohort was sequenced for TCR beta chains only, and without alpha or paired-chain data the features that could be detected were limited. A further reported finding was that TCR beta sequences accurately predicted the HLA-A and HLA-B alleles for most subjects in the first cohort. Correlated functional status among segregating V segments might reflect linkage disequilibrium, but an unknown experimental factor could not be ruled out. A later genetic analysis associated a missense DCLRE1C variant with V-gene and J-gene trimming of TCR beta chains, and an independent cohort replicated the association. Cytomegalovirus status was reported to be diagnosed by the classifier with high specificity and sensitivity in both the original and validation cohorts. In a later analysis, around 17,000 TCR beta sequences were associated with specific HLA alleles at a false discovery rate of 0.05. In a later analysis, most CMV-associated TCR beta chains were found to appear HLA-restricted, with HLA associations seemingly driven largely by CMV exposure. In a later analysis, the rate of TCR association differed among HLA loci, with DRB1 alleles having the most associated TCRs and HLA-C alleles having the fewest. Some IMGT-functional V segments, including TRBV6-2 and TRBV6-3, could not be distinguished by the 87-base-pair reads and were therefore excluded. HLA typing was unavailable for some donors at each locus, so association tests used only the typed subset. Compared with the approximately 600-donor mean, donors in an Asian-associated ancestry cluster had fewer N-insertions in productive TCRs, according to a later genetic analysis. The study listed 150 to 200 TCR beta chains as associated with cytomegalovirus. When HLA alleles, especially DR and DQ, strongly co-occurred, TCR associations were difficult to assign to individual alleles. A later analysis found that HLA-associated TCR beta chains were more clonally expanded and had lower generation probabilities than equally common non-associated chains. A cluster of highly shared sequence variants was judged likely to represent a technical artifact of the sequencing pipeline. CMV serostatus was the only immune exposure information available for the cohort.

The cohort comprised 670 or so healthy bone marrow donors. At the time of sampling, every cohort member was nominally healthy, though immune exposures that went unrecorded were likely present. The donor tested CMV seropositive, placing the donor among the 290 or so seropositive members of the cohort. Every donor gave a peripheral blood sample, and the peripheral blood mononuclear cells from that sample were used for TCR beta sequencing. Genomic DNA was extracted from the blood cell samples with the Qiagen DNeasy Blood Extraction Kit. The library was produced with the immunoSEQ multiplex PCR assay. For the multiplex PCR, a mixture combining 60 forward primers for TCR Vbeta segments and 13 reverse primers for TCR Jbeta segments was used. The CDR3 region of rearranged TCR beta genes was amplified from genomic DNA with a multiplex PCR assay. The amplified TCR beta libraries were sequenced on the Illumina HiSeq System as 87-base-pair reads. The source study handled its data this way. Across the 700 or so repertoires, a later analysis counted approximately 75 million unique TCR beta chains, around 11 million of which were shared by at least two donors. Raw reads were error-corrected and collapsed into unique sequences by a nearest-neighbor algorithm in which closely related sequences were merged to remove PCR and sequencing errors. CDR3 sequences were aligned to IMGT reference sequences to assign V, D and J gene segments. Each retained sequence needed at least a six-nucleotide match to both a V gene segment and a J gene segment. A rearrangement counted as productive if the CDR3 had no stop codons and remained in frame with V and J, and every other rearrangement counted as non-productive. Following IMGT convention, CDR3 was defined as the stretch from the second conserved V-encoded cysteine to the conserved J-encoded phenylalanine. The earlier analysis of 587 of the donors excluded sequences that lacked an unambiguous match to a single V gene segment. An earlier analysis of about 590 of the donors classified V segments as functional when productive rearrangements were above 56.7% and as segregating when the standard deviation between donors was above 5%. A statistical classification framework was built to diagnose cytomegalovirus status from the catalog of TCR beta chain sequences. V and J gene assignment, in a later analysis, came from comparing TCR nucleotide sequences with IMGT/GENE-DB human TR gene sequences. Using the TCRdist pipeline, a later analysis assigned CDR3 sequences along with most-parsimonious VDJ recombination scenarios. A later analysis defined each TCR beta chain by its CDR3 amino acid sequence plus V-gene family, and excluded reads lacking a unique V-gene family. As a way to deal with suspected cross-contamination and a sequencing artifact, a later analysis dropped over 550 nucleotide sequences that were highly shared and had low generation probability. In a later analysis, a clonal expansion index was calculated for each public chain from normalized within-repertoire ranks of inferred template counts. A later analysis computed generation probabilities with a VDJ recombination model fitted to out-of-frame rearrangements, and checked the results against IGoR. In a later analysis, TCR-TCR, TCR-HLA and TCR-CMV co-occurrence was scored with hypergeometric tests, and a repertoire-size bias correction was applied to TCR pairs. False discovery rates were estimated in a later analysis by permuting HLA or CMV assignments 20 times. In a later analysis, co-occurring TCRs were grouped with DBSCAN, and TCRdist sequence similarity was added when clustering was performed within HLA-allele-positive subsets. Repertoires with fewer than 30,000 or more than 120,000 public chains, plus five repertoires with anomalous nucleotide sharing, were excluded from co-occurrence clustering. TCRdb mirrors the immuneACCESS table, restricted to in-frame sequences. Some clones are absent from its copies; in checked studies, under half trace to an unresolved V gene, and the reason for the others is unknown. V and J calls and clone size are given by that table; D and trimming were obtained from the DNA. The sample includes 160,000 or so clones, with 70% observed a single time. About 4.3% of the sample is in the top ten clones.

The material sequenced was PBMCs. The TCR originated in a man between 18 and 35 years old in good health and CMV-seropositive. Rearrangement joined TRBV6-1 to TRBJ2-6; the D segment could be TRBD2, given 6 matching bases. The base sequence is TGTGCCAGCAGTGACGGAGTGGGGGGACGCTCTGGGGCCAACGTCCTGACTTTC. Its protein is CASSDGVGGRSGANVLTF.